Following are 6 T cell receptor beta chains from one sample sequenced in a study of CD8+ T cells in alopecia areata. Sequencing relied on a cDNA template that was reverse transcribed from extracted RNA. Repertoires were generated with immunoSEQ multiplex PCR, while TCRdb's copy carries only in-frame clones and drops some. This sample has around 210,000 clones, with approximately 60% found just once. The specimen was CD8+ T cells sorted from blood. Receptors originate from a human donor in good health.

The J gene is TRBJ1-2, the V gene TRBV4-1; D remains unclear. Germline V CDR1 and CDR2: MGHRA, YSYEKL. V was pared by 1 base and J by 8 bases, with 14 bases between. CDR3 length: 14 residues. In nucleotides, the CDR3 is TGCGCCAGCAGCCAAGTTATCGGGGAGAGCGGCTACACCTTC. This translates into CASSQVIGESGYTF.

This clone was seen a few times. The V gene is TRBV19, the J gene TRBJ2-7; TRBD2 matches at 14 bases. The CDR3 runs 14 residues. The ends lost 7 bases at V and 6 bases at J; junction bases unmatched: 5. CDR1 is LNHDA, CDR2 SQIVND, per germline (reference sequence). The CDR3 DNA sequence: TGTGCCAGTAAGTGGACTAGCGGGGGGTTCGAGCAGTACTTC. This translates into CASKWTSGGFEQYF.

The chain couples TRBV7-9 to TRBJ2-7; 8 nucleotides align to TRBD2. The length of the CDR3 is 13 residues. CDR1 and CDR2 (germline): SEHNR, FQNEAQ (reference sequence). After removal of 5 bases from V and 6 bases from J, the junction contained 6 bases not matched to a gene. DNA for the CDR3: TGTGCCAGCAGCCACGGGACTAGGGGCGAGCAGTACTTC. Amino acid sequence: CASSHGTRGEQYF.

The chain employs TRBV4-1 and TRBJ2-7; D is perhaps TRBD1 (7 bases). Germline V CDR1 and CDR2: MGHRA, YSYEKL. The V end lost 1 base, the J end lost 0 bases, and 16 bases lay between the germline ends. The CDR3 is 17 residues long. The CDR3: CASSQAAGGPSSYEQYF. Written as DNA, the CDR3 is TGCGCCAGCAGCCAAGCGGCAGGGGGGCCTAGCTCCTACGAGCAGTACTTC.

This chain uses TRBV11-2 with TRBJ2-7; no reliable D call. This CDR3 has 14 residues. Germline assignment: CDR1 SGHAT and CDR2 FQNNGV. V lost 2 bases and J lost 2, with 10 bases in between. CDR3 residues: CASSLSAGPYEQYF. Written as DNA, the CDR3 is TGTGCCAGCAGCTTATCGGCAGGACCCTACGAGCAGTACTTC.

A few counts support this clone. The J gene is TRBJ2-6, the V gene TRBV7-9; tentatively, D is TRBD1 (5 bases). Per the germline V gene, CDR1 is SEHNR and CDR2 is FQNEAQ (reference sequence). Trimming cost V 8 bases and J 4 bases, with 15 bases left between them. This CDR3 is built from 15 residues. CDR3 in amino acids: CASAPGPSGANVLTF. In DNA form, the CDR3 reads TGTGCCAGCGCGCCAGGGCCCTCCGGGGCCAACGTCCTGACTTTC.